These 28 T cell receptor beta chains share one sample of origin, sequenced in a study of T cells in Graves' hyperthyroidism and ophthalmopathy. It was RNA transcripts that yielded the amplified TCR beta CDR3 regions. The HTBI set primed first-round TCR CDR3 RT-PCR. TCRdb ran MiXCR on the multiplex PCR reads and lists one entry per CDR3 protein. The sample shows 400,000 to 550,000 distinct CDR3 sequences, around 24% of them seen only once. The specimen sequenced was blood. The source is a woman in her twenties or thirties with Graves' ophthalmopathy.

There are many counts of this clonotype. The chain uses TRBV13 and TRBJ2-7, with 10 bases matching TRBD2. CDR1 PRHDT and CDR2 FYEKMQ come from the germline V gene (reference sequence). V was pared by 0 bases and J by 2 bases, with 4 bases of the junction left unmatched. The CDR3 covers 16 residues. The CDR3 protein is CASSLGVAGGTYEQYF. The CDR3 DNA follows: TGTGCCAGCAGCTTAGGGGTAGCGGGGGGTACCTACGAGCAGTACTTC. Full variable domain (rest looked up from reference TRBV13 and TRBJ2-7): AAGVIQSPRHLIKEKRETATLKCYPIPRHDTVYWYQQGPGQDPQFLISFYEKMQSDKGSIPDRFSAQQFSDYHSELNMSSLELGDSALYFCASSLGVAGGTYEQYFGPGTRLTVT.

Concerning this clonotype itself: A read error may explain this, as a much larger clone is one base away. The chain uses TRBV24-1 and TRBJ2-7; D may correspond to TRBD1 or TRBD2 (5 bases each). CDR3 length: 13 residues. V was clipped by 5 bases and J by 3 bases, with 10 bases between them. Germline values: CDR1 KGHDR, CDR2 SFDVKD. CDR3 amino acids: CATSGGTVYEQYF. CDR3 coding DNA: TGTGCCACCAGTGGAGGGACGGTCTACGAGCAGTACTTC.

This clonotype was detected many times. The chain couples TRBV5-1 to TRBJ1-5, with D hard to call. Deletions cut 2 bases from V and 7 bases from J, with 10 bases between. Germline assignment: CDR1 SGHRS and CDR2 YFSETQ. The CDR3 loop spans 13 amino acids. The CDR3 DNA reads as TGCGCCAGCAGCTTTCAATATGGCCAGCCCCAGCATTTT. Translating it yields CASSFQYGQPQHF. Together with reference TRBV5-1 and TRBJ1-5, the CDR3 gives the full variable domain: KAGVTQTPRYLIKTRGQQVTLSCSPISGHRSVSWYQQTPGQGLQFLFEYFSETQRNKGNFPGRFSGRQFSNSRSEMNVSTLELGDSALYLCASSFQYGQPQHFGDGTRLSIL.

This clonotype was recorded at least ten times. The chain has TRBV15 and TRBJ1-1; 7 bases fit TRBD1. The trim removed 6 bases at V and 1 base at J, leaving 8 bases unmatched. This CDR3 contains 15 residues. The germline V gene encodes CDR1 LNHNV and CDR2 YYDKDF (reference sequence). The CDR3 region has the DNA TGTGCCACCAGACTAATGACAGGGCCGAACACTGAAGCTTTCTTT. It is translated as CATRLMTGPNTEAFF.

V and J are TRBV7-9 and TRBJ2-7, with 10 bases fitting TRBD1. The V segment lost 7 bases and the J segment 5 bases; nucleotides outside the gene matches: 8. Germline V gene data show CDR1 as SEHNR and CDR2 as FQNEAQ (reference sequence). The CDR3 is 14 amino acids. The CDR3 is CASIPGTGDNEQYF. CDR3 sequence (DNA): TGTGCCAGCATCCCCGGGACAGGGGACAACGAGCAGTACTTC.

The rearrangement joins TRBV28 to TRBJ1-2; 9 positions match TRBD1. The germline CDR1 and CDR2 sequences are MDHEN and SYDVKM. This CDR3 region has 15 residues. The J segment lost 6 bases and the V segment lost 9 bases, leaving 14 bases of the junction unmatched. This chain's CDR3 is CASTSPGQGQDGYTF. The DNA for the CDR3 is TGTGCCAGTACTTCACCGGGACAGGGCCAGGATGGCTACACCTTC.

This clonotype was detected only a few times. V gene TRBV4-3 combines with J gene TRBJ2-2; 7 bases match TRBD1. J was trimmed by 0 bases and V by 4 bases; bases with no gene match: 11. The CDR3 is made up of 18 amino acids. Germline V gene lookup returns CDR1 LGHNA and CDR2 YSLEER. DNA for the CDR3: TGCGCCAGCAGCCGCTCAGCCACCGGGACAGCGAACACCGGGGAGCTGTTTTTT. Translated, it gives CASSRSATGTANTGELFF.

The chain has TRBV29-1 and TRBJ1-2; D is uncertain. CDR1 is SQVTM, CDR2 ANQGSEA, per germline. The germline V and J ends were trimmed by 4 bases and 9 bases, with 9 bases remaining between them. The CDR3 covers 10 residues. The CDR3 here is CSVGASSYTF. CDR3 coding DNA: TGCAGCGTTGGAGCTTCGAGCTACACCTTC.

This clonotype was seen many times. This sequence joins TRBV5-5 and TRBJ2-5, with D possibly being TRBD1 (5 bases). The germline V gene encodes CDR1 SGHKS and CDR2 YYEKEE (reference sequence). Trimming cost V 3 bases and J 2 bases, with 11 bases left between them. This CDR3 is 14 amino acids long. The CDR3 DNA reads as TGTGCCAGCAGCTCCAGGGCCTTTCAAGAGACCCAGTACTTC. It yields the protein CASSSRAFQETQYF.

This sequence joins TRBV18 and TRBJ2-7; tentative D call: TRBD2 (6 bases). CDR1 KGHSH and CDR2 LQKENI come from the germline V gene. The CDR3 consists of 15 residues. The V end was cut by 3 bases, the J end by 2 bases, with 14 bases between. The DNA of the CDR3 is TGTGCCAGCTCACCCGGGACTCCAGGGACCTACGAGCAGTACTTC. It is translated as CASSPGTPGTYEQYF.

This clonotype has a handful of counts. The chain is built from TRBV6-1 and TRBJ1-2; TRBD1 aligns across 9 bases. Germline assignment: CDR1 MNHNS and CDR2 SASEGT. V was clipped by 2 bases and J by 4 bases; unmatched bases: 8. The CDR3 runs 16 residues. In DNA form, the CDR3 reads TGTGCCAGCAGTGAAATACCGACAGGGGGGATCTATGGCTACACCTTC. The encoded protein is CASSEIPTGGIYGYTF.

This clonotype was observed many times. This chain uses TRBV4-2 with TRBJ2-7; D is perhaps TRBD2 (5 bases). Trimming pared 1 base from V and 3 bases from J, leaving 7 bases between. CDR1 is LGHNA and CDR2 is YNFKEQ in the germline V gene. The CDR3 is 13 residues long. The CDR3 DNA is TGTGCCAGCAGCCAAGCCGGGGTCTACGAGCAGTACTTC. Protein: CASSQAGVYEQYF.

There are many counts of this clonotype. The gene calls are TRBV2 and TRBJ2-2; 8 nucleotides agree with TRBD1. The length of the CDR3 is 16 residues. Per the germline V gene, CDR1 is SNHLY and CDR2 is FYNNEI. Unmatched junction bases numbered 4, after V lost 4 bases and J lost 0 bases. CDR3: CASSGRDRTNTGELFF. The CDR3 region has the DNA TGTGCCAGCAGTGGCCGGGACAGGACGAACACCGGGGAGCTGTTTTTT.

This clonotype was counted many times. The chain joins TRBV2 to TRBJ1-5; 7 bases are a match to TRBD1. Per the germline V gene, CDR1 is SNHLY and CDR2 is FYNNEI. J gave up 7 bases and V 7 bases, and 10 bases lay outside the gene matches. The CDR3 runs 14 residues. In nucleotides, the CDR3 is TGTGCCAGCACCGGGACAGATGAACGGCAGCCCCAGCATTTT. This codes for CASTGTDERQPQHF.

This sequence joins TRBV5-1 and TRBJ2-1, with D perhaps assigned TRBD1 or TRBD2 (6 bases each). Germline V lookup: CDR1 SGHRS, CDR2 YFSETQ. The CDR3 sequence is 15 residues long. V lost 1 base to trimming and J lost 7 bases, with 15 bases between them. CDR3 region: CASSLSTGGANEQFF. CDR3 coding DNA: TGCGCCAGCAGCTTGTCGACAGGAGGGGCGAATGAGCAGTTCTTC.

This clonotype showed up many times. This chain connects TRBV19 to TRBJ1-2; no firm D call. V lost 7 bases and J lost 0, with 6 bases in between. This CDR3 contains 12 residues. The V gene's germline CDR1 is LNHDA and CDR2 SQIVND (reference sequence). The CDR3 coding sequence is TGTGCCAGTACGGGAGCTAACTATGGCTACACCTTC. The encoded protein is CASTGANYGYTF.

This clonotype was found many times. The DNA for the CDR3 is TGTGCCAGCAGTGGGGGGGGGGCCCAACAAGAGACCCAGTACTTC. Translated, it gives CASSGGGAQQETQYF. The genes are TRBV28 and TRBJ2-5; possible D gene TRBD2, 7 bases. This CDR3 is built from 15 residues. Germline V gene lookup returns CDR1 MDHEN and CDR2 SYDVKM. The V end was cut by 5 bases, the J end by 2 bases, with 15 bases between.

The table lists this clonotype with many counts. The J gene is TRBJ2-2, the V gene TRBV24-1; TRBD1 or TRBD2 may be the D gene (6 bases each). The CDR3 consists of 16 residues. V gave up 3 bases and J gave up 7 bases, with 17 bases separating them. Germline lookup yields CDR1 KGHDR and CDR2 SFDVKD. The CDR3 loop reads CATSDPSRGAGGELFF. CDR3 in DNA: TGTGCCACCAGTGATCCCTCTAGGGGGGCCGGCGGGGAGCTGTTTTTT.

The table lists this clonotype with many counts. The chain combines TRBV6-1 with TRBJ1-5; D is unresolved. This CDR3 region has 14 residues. Germline V gene sequence: CDR1 MNHNS, CDR2 SASEGT. V gave up 4 bases and J gave up 0 bases, with 7 bases separating them. CDR3 protein: CASSGIHSNQPQHF. The CDR3 DNA sequence: TGTGCCAGCAGTGGCATACATAGCAATCAGCCCCAGCATTTT.

This clonotype was counted at least ten times. The genes are TRBV12-3 or TRBV12-4 and TRBJ2-2; D may be TRBD2 (5 bases). The CDR3 covers 15 residues. The V end lost 4 bases, the J end lost 6 bases, and 15 bases lay between the germline ends. In DNA form, the CDR3 reads TGTGCCAGCAGTTCCCCTTGGATGGGAGCCGGGGAGCTGTTTTTT. Encoded protein: CASSSPWMGAGELFF.

The CDR3 nucleotides are TGTGCCAGCAGCTCCCTGTTGGGGGAGGGTGGCTACACCTTC. As protein: CASSSLLGEGGYTF. This chain connects TRBV13 to TRBJ1-2; D is perhaps TRBD1 (5 bases). This CDR3 has 14 amino acids. The germline gives CDR1 PRHDT, CDR2 FYEKMQ (reference sequence). V gave up 4 bases and J gave up 7 bases, with 16 bases separating them.

The rearrangement links TRBV6-1 to TRBJ1-3, with a possible D match to TRBD1 (5 bases). Germline V gene sequence: CDR1 MNHNS, CDR2 SASEGT. V was pared by 6 bases and J by 4 bases, with 13 bases between. The CDR3 extends over 14 amino acids. The CDR3 loop reads CASSLRGYGNTIYF. CDR3 DNA sequence: TGTGCCAGCAGCCTGCGGGGCTACGGAAACACCATATATTTT.

The chain has TRBV28 and TRBJ1-2, with D possibly matching TRBD1 (6 bases). This CDR3 has 14 amino acids. V lost 4 bases and J 6 bases, leaving 15 bases between the germline ends. Germline V lookup: CDR1 MDHEN, CDR2 SYDVKM. The CDR3 DNA sequence: TGTGCCAGCAGTTCAAGGACAGATTTGGATGGCTACACCTTC. Protein product: CASSSRTDLDGYTF.

This clonotype was counted at least ten times. V is TRBV5-6 and J is TRBJ1-1; D perhaps matches TRBD1 (6 bases). The CDR3 runs 18 residues. CDR1 SGHDT and CDR2 YYEEEE come from the germline V gene. Trimming left V 1 base short and J 1 base short, with 20 bases between. Here the CDR3 DNA reads TGTGCCAGCAGCTTGACTTCCCGTACAGGGTGGAGGAACACTGAAGCTTTCTTT. Its translation is CASSLTSRTGWRNTEAFF.

This clonotype was seen more than once but under ten times. A much larger clone sits a single nucleotide away, making a read error possible. V usage is TRBV11-2 and J usage is TRBJ2-7; no firm D call. This CDR3 is built from 12 residues. V was shortened by 2 bases and J by 7 bases, with 9 bases between the two germline ends. Germline V gives CDR1 SGHAT, CDR2 FQNNGV. The CDR3 DNA follows: TGTGCCAGCAGCTTATGGCTAGGAGAGCAGTACTTC. It translates to CASSLWLGEQYF. Filled out from reference TRBV11-2 and TRBJ2-7, the complete variable domain reads EAGVAQSPRYKIIEKRQSVAFWCNPISGHATLYWYQQILGQGPKLLIQFQNNGVVDDSQLPKDRFSAERLKGVDSTLKIQPAKLEDSAVYLCASSLWLGEQYFGPGTRLTVT.

This clonotype was counted only a few times. V gene TRBV12-3 or TRBV12-4 combines with J gene TRBJ1-5, with 7 bases that match TRBD1. The CDR3 consists of 15 residues. V dropped 6 bases and J dropped 4; count of bases not matched to a gene: 9. CDR3 DNA sequence: TGTGCCAGCAGCCCTGACAGGGTGGAAAATCAGCCCCAGCATTTT. Translation: CASSPDRVENQPQHF.

The chain has TRBV30 and TRBJ1-1, with no clear D. V dropped 4 bases and J dropped 0 bases, with 9 bases sitting between them. The CDR3 sequence is 13 residues long. Germline CDR1 and CDR2: GTSNPN and SVGIG (reference sequence). CDR3 in amino acids: CAWTENMNTEAFF. In nucleotides, the CDR3 is TGTGCCTGGACAGAGAACATGAACACTGAAGCTTTCTTT.

This chain connects TRBV6-2 or TRBV6-3 to TRBJ2-5, with 14 bases aligning to TRBD2. The CDR3 runs to 16 residues. Per the germline V gene, CDR1 is MNHEY and CDR2 is SVGEGT. V lost 6 bases to trimming and J lost 6 bases; unmatched junction nucleotides: 9. The CDR3 DNA follows: TGTGCCAGCAGCGGACTAGCGGGAGGTGCGAGACAGACCCAGTACTTC. The encoded protein is CASSGLAGGARQTQYF.